What follows describes a single T cell receptor (beta chain). Its antigen is unknown. Sequenced by immunoSEQ multiplex PCR; TCRdb stores in-frame clones only, minus some. The sample records some 69,000 clones, around 91% being singletons. Per germline, CDR1 MGHRA and CDR2 YSYEKL. The CDR3 spans 15 residues. Trimming took off 0 bases at V and 0 bases at J, with 6 bases between the two ends. The data were obtained in a study of OX40 agonist ivuxolimab in advanced cancers. General study findings and limits: Blood T cells, both CD4+ and CD8+, expanded clonally by week 6 at 0.1 to 3.0 mg/kg.

The specimen was CD4+ or CD8+ T cells sorted from blood, collected in a trial of the OX40 agonist ivuxolimab. The sequence was collected from an adult with an advanced solid tumor such as melanoma, head and neck, liver or kidney cancer. This sequence joins TRBV4-1 and TRBJ1-5; D uncertain. CDR3 nucleotides: TGCGCCAGCAGCCAAGATGGGGATAGCAATCAGCCCCAGCATTTT. Its translation: CASSQDGDSNQPQHF.